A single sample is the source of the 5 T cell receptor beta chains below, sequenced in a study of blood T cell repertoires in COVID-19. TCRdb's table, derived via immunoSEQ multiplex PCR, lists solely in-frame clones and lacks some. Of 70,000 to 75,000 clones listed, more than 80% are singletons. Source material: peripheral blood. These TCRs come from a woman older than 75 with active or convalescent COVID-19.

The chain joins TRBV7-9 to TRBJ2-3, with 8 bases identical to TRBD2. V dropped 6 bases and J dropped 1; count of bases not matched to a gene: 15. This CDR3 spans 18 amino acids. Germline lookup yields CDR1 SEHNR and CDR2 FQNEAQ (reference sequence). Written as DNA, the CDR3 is TGTGCCAGCAGGCACCCGCGAAGTAGCGGGGCAGGCACAGATACGCAGTATTTT. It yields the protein CASRHPRSSGAGTDTQYF.

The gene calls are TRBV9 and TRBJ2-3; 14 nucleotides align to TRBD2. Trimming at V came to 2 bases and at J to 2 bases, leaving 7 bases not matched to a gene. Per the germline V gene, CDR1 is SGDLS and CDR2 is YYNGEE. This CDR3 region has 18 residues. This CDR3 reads CASSVRGLAGEVTDTQYF. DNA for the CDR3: TGTGCCAGCAGCGTTAGGGGACTAGCGGGAGAGGTCACAGATACGCAGTATTTT.

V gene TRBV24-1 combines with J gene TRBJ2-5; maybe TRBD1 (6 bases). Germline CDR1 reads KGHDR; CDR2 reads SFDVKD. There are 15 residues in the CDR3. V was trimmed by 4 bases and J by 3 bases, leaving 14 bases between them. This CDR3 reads CATSEPTGQKETQYF. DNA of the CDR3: TGTGCCACCAGTGAGCCTACTGGACAGAAAGAGACCCAGTACTTC.

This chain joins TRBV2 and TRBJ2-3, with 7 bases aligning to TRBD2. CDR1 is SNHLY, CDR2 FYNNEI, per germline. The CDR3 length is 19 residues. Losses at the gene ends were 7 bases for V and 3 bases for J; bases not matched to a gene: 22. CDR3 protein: CASIPLRFGGSRGTDTQYF. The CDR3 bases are TGTGCCAGCATCCCCCTAAGATTCGGGGGGAGTAGGGGAACAGATACGCAGTATTTT.

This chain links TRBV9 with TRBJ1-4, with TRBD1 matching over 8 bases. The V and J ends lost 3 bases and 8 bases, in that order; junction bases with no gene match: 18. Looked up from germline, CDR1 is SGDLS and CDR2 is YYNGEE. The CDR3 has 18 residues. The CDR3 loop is CASSAGQGRDFGGEKLFF. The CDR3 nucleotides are TGTGCCAGCAGCGCCGGACAGGGAAGAGACTTCGGGGGCGAAAAACTGTTTTTT.